The TCR beta chain described here comes from a study of cytomegalovirus exposure and HLA in healthy donors (dated by TCRdb to about 2017). Study-wide context: An earlier analysis of roughly 500 of the donors reported 250 to 300 Gb of sequence data and some 120 million unique TCR beta sequences from 150 million to 200 million T cells. An early release covering roughly 600 HLA-typed donors comprised about 300 gigabases of sequencing data and 85 million or so unique TCR sequences. Of the roughly 400 genotyped donors, roughly 80% fell in the genetic ancestry cluster associated with self-reported Caucasian donors. The study aimed to test whether signatures of past pathogen exposure could be identified by cataloging public T cell receptors. The study used immunosequencing to profile the T cell repertoires of 666 subjects and linked those repertoires to cytomegalovirus serostatus. Besides the first cohort of hundreds of subjects, a separate validation cohort made up of over a hundred different subjects was used. The study combined high-throughput TCR immunosequencing, statistical association of individual TCRs with disease status, and machine learning to predict cytomegalovirus infection status. In a later analysis, previously published TCR beta repertoires from hundreds of donors were re-analyzed and high-resolution HLA genotyping was added so that TCR occurrence patterns could be studied. Rather than drawing on any new phenotypic data, the later analysis identified candidate immune exposures from TCR beta sequences and the way those sequences occurred across donors. An earlier analysis of around 580 of the donors used high-throughput TCR beta sequencing to judge whether each TCR beta V gene segment behaved as functional or pseudogenic. Alongside the repertoire data, information on donor age, sex, ethnicity and CMV serostatus was compiled. Genome-wide SNP genotypes for about three fifths of the roughly 700 donors were used in a later genetic analysis, which treated that subset as a discovery cohort. All discovery cohort repertoires had been generated using a single sequencing platform. HLA typing included class I and class II loci at four-digit resolution. Typing coverage varied by locus: about 629-630 donors for A, B, C, DRB1 and DQB1; 500 to 550 for DQA1; about 570 for DPA1; 450 to 480 for DPB1. Because of strong linkage in the cohort, roughly five DR-DQ haplotypes were treated as single units for association and clustering. On average, 235,054 unique TCR beta nucleotide sequences were sequenced per donor among a few hundred genotyped donors of the cohort, with about 19% of those sequences being non-productive. Paper-wide results and their limitations: The earlier analysis of about 600 of the donors excluded approximately 15 rarely observed V segments, including chromosome 9 orphons, because counts were too low. Three of the identified cytomegalovirus-associated TCR beta chains were confirmed in vitro to be specific for cytomegalovirus antigens. Specific HLA alleles were associated with 15,000 to 20,000 TCR beta sequences at a false discovery rate of 0.05 in a later analysis. A group of highly shared sequence variants was considered likely to be a technical artifact of the sequencing pipeline. When HLA alleles, especially DR and DQ, strongly co-occurred, attributing TCR associations to individual alleles was difficult. Linkage disequilibrium might explain the correlated functional status among segregating V segments, but an unknown experimental factor could not be excluded. According to the authors, the approach could potentially be generalized to other disease states and immunological phenotypes. In both the original and validation cohorts, the classifier was reported to diagnose cytomegalovirus status with high specificity and sensitivity. In a later genetic analysis, a missense DCLRE1C variant was associated with V-gene and J-gene trimming of TCR beta chains, and the association was replicated in an independent cohort. Across donors, most TCR sequences were observed very rarely, whereas some public TCRs were present in many individuals. Only TCR beta chains were sequenced in this cohort, and the absence of alpha or paired-chain data limited detectable features. Several of the top co-occurrence clusters appeared to be linked to parvovirus B19, influenza, CMV and Epstein-Barr virus, according to a later analysis. In a later genetic analysis, fewer N-insertions in productive TCRs were reported among donors in an Asian-associated ancestry cluster than the approximately 630-donor mean. A later analysis found that most CMV-associated TCR beta chains appeared HLA-restricted, with HLA associations seemingly driven largely by CMV exposure. Roughly uniform sequencing depth across donors was assumed in presence/absence analyses, although this assumption may not hold. Because HLA typing was missing for some donors at each locus, association tests included only the typed subset. For the cohort, immune exposure information was limited to CMV serostatus. A later analysis found that HLA-associated TCR beta chains were more clonally expanded and had lower generation probabilities than equally common non-associated chains. In a later analysis, TCR association rates were found to vary across HLA loci, with the most associated TCRs seen for DRB1 alleles and the fewest for HLA-C alleles. Broadly in line with IMGT annotations, most TCR beta V segments showed up in productive rearrangements about 87% or about 30% of the time in an earlier analysis of several hundred of the donors. A further reported finding was that TCR beta sequences accurately predicted the HLA-A and HLA-B alleles for most subjects in the first cohort. A total of 150 or so TCR beta chains were listed by the study as associated with cytomegalovirus.

Receptors were amplified or captured by the immunoSEQ multiplex PCR assay. For the multiplex PCR, a mixture combining 60 forward primers for TCR Vbeta segments and 13 reverse primers for TCR Jbeta segments was used. The CDR3 region of rearranged TCR beta genes was amplified from genomic DNA with a multiplex PCR assay. The Illumina HiSeq System was used to sequence the amplified TCR beta libraries as 87-base-pair reads. Turning to the authors' computational methods: Across the 666 repertoires, a later analysis counted 80 million or so unique TCR beta chains, 9 million to 14 million of which were shared by at least two donors. A nearest-neighbor algorithm error-corrected the raw reads and collapsed the reads into unique sequences, merging closely related sequences to remove PCR and sequencing errors. V, D and J gene segments were assigned by aligning CDR3 sequences to IMGT reference sequences. For a sequence to be retained, a match of at least six nucleotides to both a V gene segment and a J gene segment was required. Rearrangements were classified as productive when the CDR3 lacked stop codons and remained in frame with V and J, and all other rearrangements were classified as non-productive. CDR3 was defined by IMGT convention, running from the second conserved V-encoded cysteine to the conserved J-encoded phenylalanine. The earlier analysis of 550 to 650 of the donors excluded any sequence lacking an unambiguous match to a single V gene segment. In an earlier analysis of a few hundred of the donors, a V segment was called functional when productive rearrangements were above 56.7%, and segregating when the standard deviation between donors exceeded 5%. To diagnose cytomegalovirus status from the catalog of TCR beta chain sequences, a statistical classification framework was built. A later analysis assigned V and J genes by comparing TCR nucleotide sequences with IMGT/GENE-DB human TR gene sequences. In a later analysis, CDR3 sequences and most-parsimonious VDJ recombination scenarios were assigned using the TCRdist pipeline. A later analysis defined each TCR beta chain by its CDR3 amino acid sequence plus V-gene family, and excluded reads lacking a unique V-gene family. As a way to deal with suspected cross-contamination and a sequencing artifact, a later analysis dropped 592 nucleotide sequences that were highly shared and had low generation probability. In a later analysis, a clonal expansion index for each public chain was calculated from normalized within-repertoire ranks of inferred template counts. In a later analysis, generation probabilities were computed using a VDJ recombination model fitted to out-of-frame rearrangements, and the results were checked against IGoR. In a later analysis, TCR-TCR, TCR-HLA and TCR-CMV co-occurrence was scored with hypergeometric tests, and a repertoire-size bias correction was applied to TCR pairs. A later analysis estimated false discovery rates by permuting HLA or CMV assignments 20 times. A later analysis grouped co-occurring TCRs with DBSCAN, adding TCRdist sequence similarity when clustering within HLA-allele-positive subsets. Repertoires with fewer than 30,000 or more than 120,000 public chains, plus five repertoires with anomalous nucleotide sharing, were excluded from co-occurrence clustering. TCRdb stores this immuneACCESS table with in-frame sequences only. Part of the clones is absent; in the studies checked, under half of the shortfall reflects unresolved V genes, and no reason is known for the rest. The V and J calls and clone size come from that table; D and trimming were worked out from the DNA. The sample table holds about 80,000 clones, of which around 80% were seen once. The top ten clonotypes cover approximately 30% of the sample.

The cohort was made up of several hundred healthy bone marrow donors. Cohort members were all nominally healthy when sampled, although unrecorded immune exposures were likely present. The donor was CMV seropositive and belonged to the group of about 290 seropositive cohort members. A peripheral blood sample was collected from each donor, and TCR beta sequencing was performed on peripheral blood mononuclear cells. Genomic DNA extraction from the blood cell samples was performed with the Qiagen DNeasy Blood Extraction Kit. In its sample, this clone was seen a few times. Which antigen it targets is not known. Base qualities are not provided; no much larger clone lies one nucleotide away. Sequencing input: PBMCs. This receptor was obtained from a man in his fifties or sixties in good health and CMV-seropositive.

The encoded CDR3 is CASTKAAGSYEQYF. The DNA sequence is TGTGCCAGCACCAAAGCGGCGGGATCCTACGAGCAGTACTTC. The V and J segments used are TRBV7-2 and TRBJ2-7; D gene: possibly TRBD2, on 6 matching bases. A distance of 14 bases separates the germline ends of V and J, which lose 7 bases and 1 base respectively. Spanning cysteine to phenylalanine, the CDR3 consists of 14 amino acids. The CDR3 DNA has 42 bases and is translated from base 1. The germline V gene provides CDR1 SGHTA and CDR2 FQGNSA.